This T cell receptor (beta chain) was captured by sequencing in a study of regulatory T cells in long-lasting Graves disease. The V gene's germline CDR1 is SNHLY and CDR2 FYNNEI. The V end was cut by 7 bases, the J end by 9 bases, with 13 bases between. This CDR3 is 13 amino acids long. Time point specified: persistent/refractory GD, antithyroid drugs over 5 years with positive TRAb. The TCR library was made from RNA that had been extracted from PBMCs in TRIzol. Graves' disease diagnosis relied on American Thyroid Association guidelines. CDR3-region Arm-PCR and iRepertoire HTBI primers produced the TCR beta libraries. In the study's own analysis: Gene usage covered approximately 65 TRBV and 14 to 15 TRBJ segments. TCRdb called the multiplex PCR reads again in MiXCR, with one record for every CDR3 protein. TCRdb, rather than the study authors, made the V and J calls. The table includes around 340,000 distinct CDR3 sequences, about 18% detected once.

Ten or more counts support this clonotype. V gene TRBV2 combines with J gene TRBJ1-6; tentatively, D is TRBD1 (5 bases). The input for sequencing was peripheral blood mononuclear cells (PBMCs), taken when the disease was refractory, from a patient treated with antithyroid drugs. The sequence derives from a female donor with Graves disease. The CDR3 spells CASTQGESSPLHF. DNA of the CDR3: TGTGCCAGCACCCAGGGAGAAAGTTCACCCCTCCACTTT.